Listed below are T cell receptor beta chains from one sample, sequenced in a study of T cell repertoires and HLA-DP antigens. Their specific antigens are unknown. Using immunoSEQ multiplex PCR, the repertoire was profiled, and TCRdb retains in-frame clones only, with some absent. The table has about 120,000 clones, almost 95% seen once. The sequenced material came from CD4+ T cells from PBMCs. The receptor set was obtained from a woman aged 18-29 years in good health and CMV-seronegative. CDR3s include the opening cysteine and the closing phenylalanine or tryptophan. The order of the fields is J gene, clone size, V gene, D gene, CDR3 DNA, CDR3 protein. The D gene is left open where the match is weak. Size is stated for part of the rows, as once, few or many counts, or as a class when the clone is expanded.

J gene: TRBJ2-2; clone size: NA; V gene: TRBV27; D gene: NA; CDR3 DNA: TGTGCCAGCAGTCTGTGGACAGTCACCGGGGAGCTGTTTTTT; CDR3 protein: CASSLWTVTGELFF
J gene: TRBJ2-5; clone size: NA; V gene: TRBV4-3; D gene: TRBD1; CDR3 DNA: TGCGCCAGCAGCCAAGGCGACAGGGGGGAAGCCCAAGAGACCCAGTACTTC; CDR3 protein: CASSQGDRGEAQETQYF
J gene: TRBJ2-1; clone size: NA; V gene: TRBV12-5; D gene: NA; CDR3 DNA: TGTGCTAGTGGTTTGGTCGGGGGCAATGAGCAGTTCTTC; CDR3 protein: CASGLVGGNEQFF
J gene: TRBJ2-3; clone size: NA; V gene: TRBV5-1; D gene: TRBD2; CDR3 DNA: TGCGCCAGCAGCTTGGCTACCGGGACTAGCGGGAGGAGGGACACAGATACGCAGTATTTT; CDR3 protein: CASSLATGTSGRRDTDTQYF
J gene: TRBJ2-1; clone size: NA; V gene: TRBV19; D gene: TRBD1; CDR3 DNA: TGTGCCAGTAGTACCCCGGGACAGGGGCTGTCCCGCTACAATGAGCAGTTCTTC; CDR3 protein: CASSTPGQGLSRYNEQFF
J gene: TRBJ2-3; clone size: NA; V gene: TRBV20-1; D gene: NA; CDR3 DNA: TGCAGGGTAGCGTCCGATACGCAGTATTTT; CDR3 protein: CRVASDTQYF
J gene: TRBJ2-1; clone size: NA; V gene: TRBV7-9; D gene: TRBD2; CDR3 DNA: TGTGCCAGCAGCCTAGCGCCGGGACTAGCGGGGGTAAGTGAGCAGTTCTTC; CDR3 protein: CASSLAPGLAGVSEQFF
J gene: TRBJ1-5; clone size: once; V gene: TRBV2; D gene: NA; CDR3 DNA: TGTGCCAGCAGTGGCGGGCAGAGCAATCAGCCCCAGCATTTT; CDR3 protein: CASSGGQSNQPQHF
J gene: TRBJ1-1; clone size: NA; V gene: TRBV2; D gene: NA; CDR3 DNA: TGTGCCAGCAGGGGAGGGGTGGGGAACACTGAAGCTTTCTTT; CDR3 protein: CASRGGVGNTEAFF
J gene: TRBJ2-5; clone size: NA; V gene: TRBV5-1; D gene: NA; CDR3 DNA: TGCGCCAGCAGCGACACCTTCCAAGAGACCCAGTACTTC; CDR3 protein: CASSDTFQETQYF
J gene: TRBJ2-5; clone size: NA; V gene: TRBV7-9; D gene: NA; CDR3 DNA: TGTGCCAGCAGCTCTAGCGAGTTCCAAGAGACCCAGTACTTC; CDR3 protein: CASSSSEFQETQYF
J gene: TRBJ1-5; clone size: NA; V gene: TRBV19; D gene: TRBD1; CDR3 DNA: TGTGCCGCCGACAGGGGTTACAATCAGCCCCAGCATTTT; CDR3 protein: CAADRGYNQPQHF
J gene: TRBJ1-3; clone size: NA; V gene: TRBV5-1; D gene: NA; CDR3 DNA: TGCGCCAGCAGCTTGGACCCCCGAAGCTCTGGAAACACCATATATTTT; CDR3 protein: CASSLDPRSSGNTIYF
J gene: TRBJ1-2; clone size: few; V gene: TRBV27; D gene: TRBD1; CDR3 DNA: TGTGCCAGCAGTCGACAGGGAGGGCGGGCCTATGGCTACACCTTC; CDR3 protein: CASSRQGGRAYGYTF
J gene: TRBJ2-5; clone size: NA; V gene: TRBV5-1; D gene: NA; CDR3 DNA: TGCGCCAGCAGCTTTTGGAAGGGGCAGGGAGAGACCCAGTACTTC; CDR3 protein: CASSFWKGQGETQYF
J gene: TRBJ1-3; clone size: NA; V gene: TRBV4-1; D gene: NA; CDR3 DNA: TGCGCCAGCAGCCCACGGGGCAGGGGCGATGCTGGAAACACCATATATTTT; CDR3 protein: CASSPRGRGDAGNTIYF
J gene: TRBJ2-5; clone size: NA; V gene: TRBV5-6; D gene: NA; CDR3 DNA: TGTGCCAGCAGCTTCAGTCCCAGCGTAGAGACCCAGTACTTC; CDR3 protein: CASSFSPSVETQYF